These 23 T cell receptor beta chains share one sample of origin, sequenced in a study of patients and donors after allogeneic stem cell transplantation. MiXCR, applied by TCRdb to the RT-PCR reads, yields one record per CDR3 protein. The data hold about 74,000 distinct CDR3 sequences, with about 26% observed a single time. The sample consisted of blood, either unsorted or a sorted T cell fraction (not recorded which). All receptors come from a human donor who was either an allogeneic HSCT recipient or a stem cell or donor lymphocyte infusion donor (not recorded which). It is not recorded whose cells these are; they may come from a transplant donor.

J is TRBJ2-3 and V is TRBV5-1; 14 nucleotides agree with TRBD2. The germline CDR1 and CDR2 sequences are SGHRS and YFSETQ. This CDR3 spans 16 amino acids. V lost 2 bases, J lost 4 bases, and 3 bases stayed unmatched. The chain's CDR3 is CASSFRLAGGPDTQYF. For the CDR3, the DNA is TGCGCCAGCAGCTTCCGACTAGCGGGGGGGCCAGATACGCAGTATTTT. Full variable domain (missing parts from reference TRBV5-1 and TRBJ2-3): KAGVTQTPRYLIKTRGQQVTLSCSPISGHRSVSWYQQTPGQGLQFLFEYFSETQRNKGNFPGRFSGRQFSNSRSEMNVSTLELGDSALYLCASSFRLAGGPDTQYFGPGTRLTVL.

This clonotype was picked up a small number of times. The chain is built from TRBV12-3 or TRBV12-4 and TRBJ1-1; TRBD1 matches 12 bases. With V trimmed by 7 bases and J by 3 bases, 6 bases remained unmatched. This CDR3 is built from 15 residues. Here the CDR3 DNA reads TGTGCCAGCACCGTGGGACAGGGGGCTGACACTGAAGCTTTCTTT. The encoded protein is CASTVGQGADTEAFF.

This clonotype was found a few times. The V call is TRBV6-2 or TRBV6-3, the J call TRBJ1-3; D call uncertain. Trimming removed 5 bases from V and 4 bases from J, with 15 bases in between. Germline CDR1 is MNHEY and CDR2 is SVGEGT. The CDR3 sequence is 15 residues long. The CDR3 bases are TGTGCCAGCAGTCCTAGGCCGGGGAAAGGAAACACCATATATTTT. This sequence encodes CASSPRPGKGNTIYF.

The chain recombines TRBV28 with TRBJ2-3, with D uncertain. Germline values: CDR1 MDHEN, CDR2 SYDVKM. Trimming shortened V by 8 bases and J by 6 bases, and 18 bases separated the two germline ends. This CDR3 is 14 amino acids long. CDR3 bases: TGTGCCAGCTGGCGGCCAGTTAGTACGGATACGCAGTATTTT. Protein: CASWRPVSTDTQYF.

This clonotype was counted at least ten times. J is TRBJ2-2 and V is TRBV12-3 or TRBV12-4, with D tentatively TRBD1 (6 bases). V lost 5 bases to trimming and J lost 6 bases, with 19 bases between them. The CDR3 is 16 residues long. The CDR3 sequence is CASSPGHREGAGELFF. The CDR3 DNA follows: TGTGCCAGCAGTCCGGGCCACAGGGAAGGTGCCGGGGAGCTGTTTTTT.

The genes are TRBV9 and TRBJ2-1; D possibly corresponds to TRBD2 (6 bases). CDR3 size: 14 residues. V gave up 7 bases and J gave up 3 bases, with 14 bases separating them. Germline values: CDR1 SGDLS, CDR2 YYNGEE. In DNA form, the CDR3 reads TGTGCCAGCGGAGGCGGGGCGGACTACAATGAGCAGTTCTTC. Its protein is CASGGGADYNEQFF. The whole variable domain, remainder taken from reference TRBV9 and TRBJ2-1, is DSGVTQTPKHLITATGQRVTLRCSPRSGDLSVYWYQQSLDQGLQFLIQYYNGEERAKGNILERFSAQQFPDLHSELNLSSLELGDSALYFCASGGGADYNEQFFGPGTRLTVL.

The chain is built from TRBV12-3 or TRBV12-4 and TRBJ1-4; 10 bases line up with TRBD1. The CDR3 is 14 residues long. Trimming at V came to 6 bases and at J to 8 bases, leaving 6 bases not matched to a gene. The CDR3 reads CASRVTGGLEKLFF. The CDR3 DNA reads as TGTGCCAGCAGGGTGACAGGGGGCTTGGAAAAACTGTTTTTT.

The CDR3 coding sequence is TGCGCCAGCAGCCCGGGACAGACAGTTCTCTACGAGCAGTACTTC. It encodes CASSPGQTVLYEQYF. V usage is TRBV5-1 and J usage is TRBJ2-7, with 7 bases lining up with TRBD1. This CDR3 contains 15 residues. V dropped 4 bases and J dropped 3; count of bases not matched to a gene: 10. CDR1 is SGHRS, CDR2 YFSETQ, per germline.

The sample holds a few counts of this clonotype. As DNA, the CDR3 is TGCAGTGCTAGAATCTTCGGACAGGGAATTCCGTCTAACTATGGCTACACCTTC. Translating gives CSARIFGQGIPSNYGYTF. This chain uses TRBV20-1 with TRBJ1-2, with 8 bases identical to TRBD1. Trimming cost V 2 bases and J 0 bases; bases outside gene matches: 14. The CDR3 sequence is 18 residues long. CDR1 DFQATT and CDR2 SNEGSKA come from the germline V gene (reference sequence).

This clonotype showed up many times. The chain is built from TRBV11-2 and TRBJ2-3; 7 bases fit TRBD2. The CDR3 consists of 14 residues. Germline V gene lookup returns CDR1 SGHAT and CDR2 FQNNGV. The ends lost 2 bases at V and 6 bases at J; junction bases unmatched: 5. This CDR3 is CASSLRGSTDTQYF. The CDR3, as DNA: TGTGCCAGCAGCTTACGCGGGAGTACTGATACGCAGTATTTT.

This clonotype showed up just a few times. The CDR3: CASRGGSLEQFF. The CDR3 coding sequence is TGTGCCAGCAGAGGGGGGTCCTTGGAGCAGTTCTTC. The chain carries TRBV7-9 and TRBJ2-1; D assignment may be TRBD1 or TRBD2 (6 bases each). CDR3 length: 12 residues. Trimming removed 6 bases from V and 10 bases from J, with 13 bases in between. The germline gives CDR1 SEHNR, CDR2 FQNEAQ (reference sequence).

The chain uses TRBV20-1 and TRBJ2-3; D call uncertain. The CDR3 has 14 amino acids. CDR1 and CDR2 (germline): DFQATT, SNEGSKA (reference sequence). Trimming cost V 2 bases and J 0 bases, with 9 bases left between them. CDR3 DNA: TGCAGTGCTAGATTAGGGTTTAGCACAGATACGCAGTATTTT. Encoded protein: CSARLGFSTDTQYF.

In its sample, this clonotype was seen a few times. This chain joins TRBV20-1 and TRBJ2-6; 8 bases map to TRBD1. The junction had 11 bases not matched to a gene; V was cut back by 1 base and J by 3 bases. Germline V gene lookup returns CDR1 DFQATT and CDR2 SNEGSKA (reference sequence). The CDR3 is 18 residues long. CDR3 region: CSARVLGQGASGANVLTF. The CDR3 coding sequence is TGCAGTGCTAGAGTCCTCGGGCAGGGGGCTAGTGGGGCCAACGTCCTGACTTTC.

This clonotype came up once. The chain is built from TRBV4-2 and TRBJ2-3; D possibly corresponds to TRBD2 (5 bases). This CDR3 comprises 14 residues. Trimming took off 0 bases at V and 2 bases at J, with 6 bases between the two ends. Germline CDR1 LGHNA, CDR2 YNFKEQ. The DNA of the CDR3 is TGTGCCAGCAGCCAAGATGACTACACAGATACGCAGTATTTT. Its translation: CASSQDDYTDTQYF.

The genes are TRBV29-1 and TRBJ2-5; D unclear. CDR3 length equals 13 residues. Germline CDR1 SQVTM, CDR2 ANQGSEA. V was cut by 1 base and J by 1 base, with 7 bases left in between. The CDR3 region is CSVEGQFQETQYF. Written as DNA, the CDR3 is TGCAGCGTTGAAGGTCAATTCCAAGAGACCCAGTACTTC.

The genes are TRBV20-1 and TRBJ2-1, with D unclear. The length of the CDR3 is 12 residues. Germline CDR1 is DFQATT and CDR2 is SNEGSKA (reference sequence). With 1 base removed from V and 7 bases from J, the gap between germline ends came to 8 bases. CDR3 region: CSARGGGNEQFF. The CDR3 DNA reads TGCAGTGCTAGAGGCGGTGGGAATGAGCAGTTCTTC.

In its sample, this clonotype was seen a few times. The chain joins TRBV5-1 to TRBJ1-2; D is perhaps TRBD1 (5 bases). Germline CDR1 and CDR2: SGHRS and YFSETQ. The CDR3 runs 14 residues. V lost 5 bases and J lost 0, with 11 bases in between. The CDR3 DNA is TGCGCCAGCAGGCAGCAGGGAACTAACTATGGCTACACCTTC. Amino acid sequence: CASRQQGTNYGYTF.

A few counts support this clonotype. This rearrangement joins TRBV20-1 to TRBJ1-2; 8 bases fit TRBD1. The germline CDR1 and CDR2 sequences are DFQATT and SNEGSKA (reference sequence). V shed 4 bases, J shed 6 bases, and the junction held 7 bases outside the gene matches. CDR3 length equals 13 residues. In DNA, the CDR3 is TGCAGTGCTAAAAAGGGACAGGATGATGGCTACACCTTC. Translated, it gives CSAKKGQDDGYTF.

This clonotype turned up a few times. The chain is built from TRBV5-1 and TRBJ2-3; TRBD2 agrees at 13 bases. The trim removed 2 bases at V and 0 bases at J, leaving 6 bases unmatched. This CDR3 contains 18 residues. Germline lookup yields CDR1 SGHRS and CDR2 YFSETQ. The CDR3, as DNA: TGCGCCAGCAGCTTTTGGACTAGCGGGGGACCTAGCACAGATACGCAGTATTTT. This sequence encodes CASSFWTSGGPSTDTQYF.

This clonotype was counted ten times or more. The genes are TRBV20-1 and TRBJ1-6, with D maybe TRBD1 (5 bases). The CDR3 spans 15 residues. V lost 0 bases and J 7 bases, leaving 13 bases between the germline ends. Germline V CDR1 and CDR2: DFQATT, SNEGSKA (reference sequence). CDR3 loop: CSARDPGAGNSPLHF. The CDR3 bases are TGCAGTGCTAGAGACCCAGGAGCAGGGAATTCACCCCTCCACTTT.

The chain combines TRBV12-3 or TRBV12-4 with TRBJ2-1, with 8 bases aligning to TRBD1. The CDR3 is made up of 14 amino acids. J was trimmed by 6 bases and V by 5 bases; bases with no gene match: 6. The DNA of the CDR3 is TGTGCCAGCAGTCCCGAAGACAGGGGCAATGAGCAGTTCTTC. This encodes CASSPEDRGNEQFF.

V and J are TRBV5-1 and TRBJ2-1, with 9 bases that match TRBD2. Trimming removed 4 bases from V and 3 bases from J; junction bases left unmatched: 11. Looked up from germline, CDR1 is SGHRS and CDR2 is YFSETQ. The CDR3 runs 17 residues. The CDR3 loop is CASSKIGTSNDYNEQFF. In DNA, the CDR3 is TGCGCCAGCAGCAAGATAGGGACTAGCAATGACTACAATGAGCAGTTCTTC.

The V and J genes are TRBV12-3 or TRBV12-4 and TRBJ1-2, with TRBD1 as a possible D gene (5 bases). This CDR3 spans 14 amino acids. V was cut by 6 bases and J by 4 bases, with 15 bases left in between. The CDR3 DNA reads as TGTGCCAGCAGCTATTCCGGGACCGTCTATGGCTACACCTTC. Translating it yields CASSYSGTVYGYTF.